Listed below are T cell receptor beta chains from one sample, sequenced in a study of T cell responses to AZD1222 COVID-19 vaccine. Method: immunoSEQ multiplex PCR; TCRdb's copy keeps in-frame clones and lacks some. The top ten clones hold roughly 29% of a sample with some 80,000 clones, 60% to 85% of them seen once. Sequenced material: peripheral blood, taken 28 days after the second dose of the MenACWY control vaccine. These receptors came from an adult who received the MenACWY meningococcal vaccine as a control. Both conserved end residues are part of each CDR3. D genes are given only for firm matches. The size field is filled for only some rows; it gives once, few, many or a size class.

DNA	CDR3	size	J	D	V
TGTGCCAGCAGCTTAGCCGGCGCGGGAGCCTCCAGCACAGATACGCAGTATTTT	CASSLAGAGASSTDTQYF	.	TRBJ2-3	TRBD2	TRBV7-6
TGTGCCAGCAGTTACTCAGGGGGAGGCACTGAAGCTTTCTTT	CASSYSGGGTEAFF	.	TRBJ1-1	.	TRBV6-5
TGTGCCAGCTCACCAAATCGGGCGAGCTCCTACAATGAGCAGTTCTTC	CASSPNRASSYNEQFF	once	TRBJ2-1	.	TRBV18
TGTGCCAGTAGTATTGGGGGTACGGGCTACAATGAGCAGTTCTTC	CASSIGGTGYNEQFF	.	TRBJ2-1	.	TRBV19
TGTGCCAGCAGTGACCACGCCCCAGCAGGGACCCAGTACTTC	CASSDHAPAGTQYF	.	TRBJ2-5	.	TRBV6-1
TGCGCCAGCAGCGAAACAGGGGGCAGGGATACGCAGTATTTT	CASSETGGRDTQYF	.	TRBJ2-3	TRBD1	TRBV5-1
TGTGCCTGGAGTGGGCTAGGAAAGGATAACTATGGCTACACCTTC	CAWSGLGKDNYGYTF	.	TRBJ1-2	.	TRBV30
TGTGCCAGCAGCCTGGAGAGGAAGAACTATGGCTACACCTTC	CASSLERKNYGYTF	.	TRBJ1-2	.	TRBV5-8
TGTGCCAGCAGCTCCCTGAGGGGAGGGGAGCTGTTTTTT	CASSSLRGGELFF	.	TRBJ2-2	.	TRBV9
TGTGCCTGGAGTGGAGGGTTAGGGGTGACAGAACGAGGGACCCAGTACTTC	CAWSGGLGVTERGTQYF	.	TRBJ2-5	.	TRBV30
TGTGCCAGCAGCTTAGCTCCCAATCAGCCCCAGCATTTT	CASSLAPNQPQHF	.	TRBJ1-5	.	TRBV11-2
TGCGCCAGCAGCTTGGGTCCGAGCGACGATACGCAGTATTTT	CASSLGPSDDTQYF	.	TRBJ2-3	.	TRBV5-1
TGCGCCAGCAGTGACCTGTCTTCGTACTCCTACGAGCAGTACTTC	CASSDLSSYSYEQYF	.	TRBJ2-7	.	TRBV10-2
TGTGCCAGCAGCTTAATGTGGCTCGGCACAGATACGCAGTATTTT	CASSLMWLGTDTQYF	once	TRBJ2-3	.	TRBV11-2
TGTGCCAGCAGTCAAACCTCCGGGACAGGGGTTGGTGGCTACACCTTC	CASSQTSGTGVGGYTF	.	TRBJ1-2	TRBD1	TRBV3-1/TRBV3-2
TGTGCCAGCAGTGACGGCGCGGGGCGTTACAATGAGCAGTTCTTC	CASSDGAGRYNEQFF	.	TRBJ2-1	.	TRBV2
TGTGCCAGCAGCTTAGGGACAGCTTCAACTAATGAAAAACTGTTTTTT	CASSLGTASTNEKLFF	.	TRBJ1-4	.	TRBV7-9
TGTGCCAGCAGGGGAGCAGGGCGCGTAGCTTTCTTT	CASRGAGRVAFF	.	TRBJ1-1	.	TRBV7-9
TGTGCCAGCAGCCCCCGGGGGGCCACTGAAGCTTTCTTT	CASSPRGATEAFF	.	TRBJ1-1	.	TRBV5-4
TGTGCCAGCAGCTCCCTGGGACTAGCGGGGACTTTCTCTGGGGCCAACGTCCTGACTTTC	CASSSLGLAGTFSGANVLTF	.	TRBJ2-6	TRBD2	TRBV5-8
TGTGCCAGCAGCCCTCGACAGGGGAACACCATATATTTT	CASSPRQGNTIYF	few	TRBJ1-3	TRBD1	TRBV7-8
TGTGCCAGCAGCTTAGCTCTCAGAGCCCAAGAGACCCAGTACTTC	CASSLALRAQETQYF	.	TRBJ2-5	.	TRBV11-2
TGTGCCAGCAGCGGGGCTAACTATGGCTACACCTTC	CASSGANYGYTF	once	TRBJ1-2	.	TRBV11-2
TGTGCCAGCAGCCGCCTTGGAACAGTATCCTTGATAGATACGCAGTATTTT	CASSRLGTVSLIDTQYF	.	TRBJ2-3	.	TRBV7-8
TGCGCCAGCAGCTTGGGGGACAGGGGGCGATTCTTT	CASSLGDRGRFF	.	TRBJ1-1	TRBD1	TRBV5-1
TGTGCCAGTAGTTTCAGGCCTTCCTACGAGCAGTACTTC	CASSFRPSYEQYF	.	TRBJ2-7	.	TRBV19
TGTGCCAGCAAACAGGATATTACCTCGGAGACCCAGTACTTC	CASKQDITSETQYF	few	TRBJ2-5	.	TRBV2
TGTGCCAGCAGTGAAGACGGGGCCACCTACAATGAGCAGTTCTTC	CASSEDGATYNEQFF	medium-sized	TRBJ2-1	.	TRBV6-1
TGTGCCAGCAGTTGGGGTGCCGCGGATTCACCCCTCCACTTT	CASSWGAADSPLHF	.	TRBJ1-6	.	TRBV6-5
TGCGCCAGCAGCTTGGGGCGGGGGGTCAGCACAGATACGCAGTATTTT	CASSLGRGVSTDTQYF	.	TRBJ2-3	TRBD2	TRBV5-1
TGTGCCAGCACTATAGGGCCGAATAGCAATCAGCCCCAGCATTTT	CASTIGPNSNQPQHF	.	TRBJ1-5	.	TRBV6-5
TGTGCCAGCAGCTTAGACAGAAATCAGCCCCAGCATTTT	CASSLDRNQPQHF	few	TRBJ1-5	.	TRBV7-8
TGTGCCAGCAGCGTATCTAGCGGGCTTAGCACAGATACGCAGTATTTT	CASSVSSGLSTDTQYF	.	TRBJ2-3	TRBD2	TRBV9
TGTGCCAGCAGCTCCAGGGGAGATAATGAAAAACTGTTTTTT	CASSSRGDNEKLFF	.	TRBJ1-4	.	TRBV9
TGCAGCGTTGAAGTTGCAATTGACACAGATACGCAGTATTTT	CSVEVAIDTDTQYF	.	TRBJ2-3	.	TRBV29-1
TGTGCCAGCAGCTTGGGGCCAAGCTACACCTTC	CASSLGPSYTF	.	TRBJ1-2	.	TRBV5-6
TGCAGCGCCAGACAGGTTGCCGGGGAGCTGTTTTTT	CSARQVAGELFF	.	TRBJ2-2	.	TRBV29-1
TGTGCCAGCTCACCACGGCAGGGCAGCGACGAGCAGTACTTC	CASSPRQGSDEQYF	.	TRBJ2-7	.	TRBV18
TGTGCCAGCAGCTTGATGGAGCAAAAAGACCCCTACGAGCAGTACTTC	CASSLMEQKDPYEQYF	.	TRBJ2-7	.	TRBV7-9
TGTGCCAGCAGGGGCGCAGGGGCTTTCTATGAGCAGTTCTTC	CASRGAGAFYEQFF	.	TRBJ2-1	.	TRBV25-1
TGTGCCAGCATTCTGACCTATGAGGCGGATACGCAGTATTTT	CASILTYEADTQYF	.	TRBJ2-3	.	TRBV5-8
TGTGCCAGCAGCCCAGTCGGGAACACCGGGGAGCTGTTTTTT	CASSPVGNTGELFF	.	TRBJ2-2	.	TRBV7-6
TGTGCCAGCAGCCGAGGGACTAGCGGGACCTACGAGCAGTACTTC	CASSRGTSGTYEQYF	.	TRBJ2-7	TRBD2	TRBV3-1/TRBV3-2
TGTGCCAGCTTAGCGGGAGGGGGGGGGACCCAGTACTTC	CASLAGGGGTQYF	.	TRBJ2-5	TRBD2	TRBV2
TGTGCCAGTAGTACGAGACAGTTGAACACTGAAGCTTTCTTT	CASSTRQLNTEAFF	.	TRBJ1-1	.	TRBV19
TGTGCCACCAGCAGAACCGGGACTACTTATGGCTACACCTTC	CATSRTGTTYGYTF	few	TRBJ1-2	.	TRBV15
TGTGCCAGCAGACCCTCGCAGGGGGCGGTTGAAAAACTGTTTTTT	CASRPSQGAVEKLFF	.	TRBJ1-4	TRBD1	TRBV7-9
TGCAGTGCTAGTGTTCCGGGAGGAACTAAACGTGAGCAGTTCTTC	CSASVPGGTKREQFF	.	TRBJ2-1	TRBD2	TRBV20-1
TGTGCCAGCAGGGTGGGGGGTAATCAGCCCCAGCATTTT	CASRVGGNQPQHF	.	TRBJ1-5	.	TRBV12-3/TRBV12-4